One sample yielded the 17 T cell receptor beta chains listed below, sequenced in a study of tumor-infiltrating lymphocytes in primary liver carcinoma. Unsorted whole blood served as the source of blood RNA, and germline DNA was extracted as well. A constant-region primer primed TCR beta cDNA synthesis from about 530 ng of total RNA. Investigators got TCR beta libraries out of three nested multiplex PCR rounds, done with slightly modified ARM-PCR. TRBV1-TRBV30 forward and Cbeta reverse primers drove the first two roughly 10-cycle rounds. Using its own MiXCR run on the multiplex PCR reads, TCRdb lists one record per CDR3 protein. The repertoire holds approximately 300,000 distinct CDR3 sequences, 65% seen once, with around 9.5% in the top ten. The sample taken for sequencing was peripheral blood. The receptor set was obtained from a man in his forties with primary liver carcinoma and hepatitis B virus infection.

This clonotype appeared a single time. This sequence may be a read error, since a much larger clone differs from it by one base. The rearrangement uses TRBV12-3 or TRBV12-4 and TRBJ2-1; D gene unclear. The CDR3 is 14 amino acids. Trimming took 3 bases from V and 11 from J, leaving 17 bases between them. The CDR3 nucleotides read TGTGCCAGCAGTTTCGAAATTGTGGGCGATCAGCAGTTCTTC. Protein: CASSFEIVGDQQFF.

Concerning this clonotype itself: One end of the junction does not line up with germline, which may come from a read error. The chain joins TRBV5-1 to TRBJ1-5; D is ambiguous. The CDR3 consists of 15 residues. CDR1 and CDR2 from the germline V gene are SGHRS and YFSETQ. The CDR3 reads CSSSLDGGREEPQHF. For the CDR3, the DNA is TGCTCCAGCAGCTTGGATGGAGGGAGGGAAGAGCCCCAGCATTTT.

The chain recombines TRBV19 with TRBJ1-5; D is ambiguous. The CDR3 is 17 amino acids. CDR1 LNHDA and CDR2 SQIVND come from the germline V gene (reference sequence). V gave up 11 bases and J gave up 0 bases, with 23 bases separating them. The CDR3 sequence: CAATITPSVGSNQPQHF. CDR3 nucleotide sequence: TGTGCCGCCACAATTACCCCTTCCGTAGGTAGCAATCAGCCCCAGCATTTT.

Remarks on this clonotype: Relative to the germline gene, one junction end is altered; a read error may explain this. The chain uses TRBV11-1 and TRBJ1-1; D remains ambiguous. This CDR3 is built from 13 residues. Germline CDR1 is SGHAT and CDR2 is FQDESV (reference sequence). In nucleotides, the CDR3 is TGTGCAAGCATCTTAGAGGTGAACACTGAAGCTTTCTTT. Protein: CASILEVNTEAFF.

The rearrangement uses TRBV10-3 and TRBJ2-3, with 8 bases that match TRBD2. V lost 5 bases, J lost 8 bases, and 9 bases stayed unmatched. The CDR3 length is 14 residues. CDR1 ENHRY and CDR2 SYGVKD come from the germline V gene. The CDR3 coding sequence is TGTGCCATCAGTTTAGCGGGGATCACAAGTACGCAGTATTTT. Translating gives CAISLAGITSTQYF.

Remarks on this clonotype: It may be a read error: a sequence one base away is much more abundant. V and J are TRBV6-1 and TRBJ1-5; TRBD1 matches at 7 bases. V was clipped by 8 bases and J by 6 bases; unmatched bases: 16. The germline gives CDR1 MNHNS, CDR2 SASEGT. The length of the CDR3 is 16 residues. The CDR3 sequence is CASHPKGAGVSQPQHF. The DNA for the CDR3 is TGTGCCAGCCATCCTAAGGGGGCGGGGGTCAGTCAGCCCCAGCATTTT.

Comment on this clonotype: This sequence may be a read error, since a much larger clone differs from it by one base. CDR3 sequence reads: CASSQGSYIQYF. As DNA, the CDR3 is TGCGCCAGCAGCCAAGGTTCGTACATTCAGTACTTC. The rearrangement joins TRBV4-3 to TRBJ2-4, with no clear D. Trimming left V 1 base short and J 8 bases short, with 6 bases between. The germline V gene has CDR1 LGHNA and CDR2 YSLEER. This CDR3 is 12 amino acids long.

The table lists this clonotype with a few counts. V usage is TRBV5-3 and J usage is TRBJ2-5; D not certain. TRBV5-3 is recorded as an ORF, its role being uncertain. Trimming removed 0 bases at V and 0 bases at J, with 9 bases between. The CDR3 runs to 15 residues. The chain's CDR3 is CARSLDSPYQETQYF. CDR3 DNA sequence: TGTGCCAGAAGCTTGGACAGCCCGTACCAAGAGACCCAGTACTTC.

DNA for the CDR3: TGCGCCAGCAGCTTCCATGCGATCGATGACTACGAGCAGTACTTC. It encodes CASSFHAIDDYEQYF. The chain recombines TRBV4-1 with TRBJ2-7; no firm D call. V lost 5 bases and J 3 bases, leaving 17 bases between the germline ends. The CDR3 covers 15 residues. Germline V gene data show CDR1 as MGHRA and CDR2 as YSYEKL.

By share, this clonotype ranks as medium-sized. The rearrangement uses TRBV29-1 and TRBJ2-5, with D perhaps TRBD2 (6 bases). Germline V gene data show CDR1 as SQVTM and CDR2 as ANQGSEA. This CDR3 is built from 13 residues. V was cut by 1 base and J by 4 bases, with 10 bases left in between. CDR3 loop: CSVEGAGRETQYF. CDR3 sequence (DNA): TGCAGCGTTGAAGGTGCGGGGCGAGAGACCCAGTACTTC.

Details on this clonotype: Possible read error: a much larger clone is one base away. This rearrangement joins TRBV6-5 to TRBJ2-7; D remains ambiguous. Per the germline V gene, CDR1 is MNHEY and CDR2 is SVGAGI. The CDR3 length is 14 residues. The V and J ends lost 0 bases and 3 bases respectively, with 9 bases between them. The CDR3 nucleotides read TGTGCCAGCAGTTACTCGGGCAGTCTCTACGAGCAGTACTTC. This sequence encodes CASSYSGSLYEQYF.

To note about this clonotype: Just one base apart from a much larger clone, this may be a read error. The chain employs TRBV29-1 and TRBJ1-3, with D unclear. The CDR3 covers 12 residues. CDR1 is SQVTM and CDR2 is ANQGSEA in the germline V gene. Here the CDR3 reads CIGLGYGNTIYF. The CDR3, as DNA: TGCATCGGTTTAGGGTATGGAAACACCATATATTTT. Full variable domain (rest looked up from reference TRBV29-1 and TRBJ1-3): SAVISQKPSRDICQRGTSLTIQCQVDSQVTMMFWYRQQPGQSLTLIATANQGSEATYESGFVIDKFPISRPNLTFSTLTVSNMSPEDSSIYLCIGLGYGNTIYFGEGSWLTVV.

This clonotype was detected only once. A read error may account for a junction end that differs from germline. V usage is TRBV11-1 and J usage is TRBJ2-1, with 11 bases fitting TRBD2. CDR3 length equals 13 residues. CDR1 and CDR2 (germline): SGHAT, FQDESV (reference sequence). CDR3 region: CVSSETSGDEQFF. CDR3 sequence (DNA): TGTGTCAGCAGCGAGACTAGCGGGGATGAGCAGTTCTTC.

Of note for this clonotype: The junction and the germline gene differ at one end; a read error may be behind it. This chain connects TRBV11-2 to TRBJ2-7; no definite D call. Germline CDR1 is SGHAT and CDR2 is FQNNGV. The CDR3 consists of 14 residues. CDR3 in amino acids: CAGSLEAVHYEQYF. Here the CDR3 DNA reads TGTGCCGGCAGCTTAGAGGCGGTACACTACGAGCAATACTTC.

Details on this clonotype: With a much larger clone just one base away, this may be a read error. The rearrangement uses TRBV5-6 and TRBJ2-3, with 9 bases that match TRBD2. Germline loops: CDR1 SGHDT, CDR2 YYEEEE. CDR3 length equals 14 residues. V lost 2 bases, J lost 4 bases, and 2 bases stayed unmatched. CDR3 sequence: CASSLWTSADTQYF. The CDR3, as DNA: TGTGCCAGCAGCTTATGGACTAGCGCAGATACGCAGTATTTT.

This clonotype was observed many times. The chain links TRBV4-2 to TRBJ2-7; 8 nucleotides align to TRBD1. V gave up 0 bases and J gave up 2 bases; unmatched junction bases: 9. Germline-derived CDR1 and CDR2 are LGHNA and YNFKEQ. This CDR3 contains 17 residues. The CDR3 reads CASSQEIRTGNTYEQYF. The DNA for the CDR3 is TGTGCCAGCAGCCAAGAAATCCGGACAGGGAATACCTACGAGCAGTACTTC.

In regard to this clonotype: A single base separates this from a much larger clone, so it may be a read error. The chain has TRBV4-3 and TRBJ1-1, with TRBD1 identical over 7 bases. The germline CDR1 and CDR2 sequences are LGHNA and YSLEER. This CDR3 is 16 amino acids long. This chain's CDR3 is CVSSQVGGTANTEAFF. CDR3 in DNA: TGCGTCAGCAGCCAAGTGGGGGGGACAGCGAACACTGAAGCTTTCTTT.